The rows below give T cell receptor beta chains drawn from one sample of a study of identical twins. TCRdb reprocessed the 5' RACE reads via MiXCR and lists one record per CDR3 protein. The sample contains 250,000 or so distinct CDR3 sequences, around 8% of which appear only once. These data were likewise used in another study, on yellow fever vaccine responses in identical twins.

Sequenced: CD8+ T cells sorted from blood. The receptors derive from a woman under 30 in good health. Each CDR3 is given with its conserved first and last residue. A D gene is named only where the DNA matches it firmly. Clone size is not always given. Where it is, it says once, few, many or a class for expanded clones.

D | J | size | V | CDR3 | DNA
TRBD2 | TRBJ2-1 | - | TRBV20-1 | CCAKELAGGWPYNEQFF | TGCTGTGCGAAGGAACTAGCGGGAGGGTGGCCCTACAATGAGCAGTTCTTC
TRBD2 | TRBJ2-1 | few | TRBV28 | CASRPLLLAGGNEQFF | TGTGCCAGCCGGCCTCTACTACTAGCGGGAGGCAATGAGCAGTTCTTC
- | TRBJ2-7 | - | TRBV4-2 | CASSHTAPRGLSRDEQYF | TGTGCCAGCAGCCATACAGCGCCTAGGGGACTGTCTAGGGACGAGCAGTACTTC
TRBD2 | TRBJ2-3 | many | TRBV29-1 | CSVEDDGGTTADTQYF | TGCAGCGTTGAAGATGACGGCGGGACTACGGCAGATACGCAGTATTTT
- | TRBJ2-1 | many | TRBV5-5 | CASSLVLGVYNEQFF | TGTGCCAGCAGCTTGGTTTTAGGGGTCTACAATGAGCAGTTCTTC
- | TRBJ1-3 | - | TRBV6-6 | CASTNGNTIYF | TGTGCCAGCACTAATGGAAACACCATATATTTT
- | TRBJ1-1 | many | TRBV4-2 | CASRGGAEAFF | TGTGCCAGCAGAGGGGGGGCTGAAGCTTTCTTT
- | TRBJ2-3 | - | TRBV5-4 | CASSSTERAEGADTQYF | TGTGCCAGCAGTAGCACAGAACGAGCGGAGGGGGCAGATACGCAGTATTTT
TRBD2 | TRBJ2-1 | few | TRBV30 | CAWTGLAEYNEQFF | TGTGCCTGGACCGGACTAGCGGAATACAATGAGCAGTTCTTC
TRBD2 | TRBJ2-1 | few | TRBV5-5 | CASSLALREGNEQFF | TGTGCCAGCAGCTTGGCCCTCCGGGAGGGCAATGAGCAGTTCTTC
TRBD1 | TRBJ2-1 | many | TRBV29-1 | CSVRTGAGEQFF | TGCAGCGTTAGGACAGGGGCCGGTGAGCAGTTCTTC
TRBD1 | TRBJ1-2 | - | TRBV7-9 | CASSLGGTGLDYGYTF | TGTGCCAGCAGCTTAGGAGGGACAGGGTTAGACTATGGCTACACCTTC
TRBD2 | TRBJ2-4 | few | TRBV19 | CASSLASGPNIQYF | TGTGCCAGTAGTTTGGCTAGCGGGCCAAACATTCAGTACTTC
- | TRBJ2-2 | few | TRBV27 | CASSLFGSAGELFF | TGTGCCAGCAGTCTATTTGGGAGCGCCGGGGAGCTGTTTTTT
- | TRBJ2-7 | few | TRBV5-5 | CASSLTGGAAYEQYF | TGTGCCAGCAGCCTCACAGGGGGGGCTGCCTACGAGCAGTACTTC
- | TRBJ1-5 | many | TRBV6-5 | CASSSSAGGQPQHF | TGTGCCAGCAGTTCTTCCGCGGGGGGACAGCCCCAGCATTTT
TRBD2 | TRBJ2-1 | many | TRBV3-1 | CASSQSTAGHYNEQFF | TGTGCCAGCAGCCAATCTACAGCGGGGCATTACAATGAGCAGTTCTTC
- | TRBJ2-2 | many | TRBV12-3/TRBV12-4 | CASSLPTTGELFF | TGTGCCAGCAGTCTCCCGACGACCGGGGAGCTGTTTTTT
TRBD1 | TRBJ2-2 | few | TRBV7-7 | CASSLQGAGGELFF | TGTGCTAGCAGCTTACAGGGGGCCGGCGGGGAGCTGTTTTTT
TRBD1 | TRBJ1-5 | - | TRBV27 | CASSFVGGNQPQHF | TGTGCCAGCAGTTTTGTAGGGGGCAACCAGCCCCAGCATTTT
- | TRBJ2-3 | few | TRBV15 | CATSRDFTDTQYF | TGTGCCACCAGCAGAGATTTCACAGATACGCAGTATTTT
- | TRBJ2-7 | - | TRBV7-2 | CASSSRVQGYEQYF | TGTGCCAGCAGCTCAAGGGTACAGGGCTACGAGCAGTACTTC